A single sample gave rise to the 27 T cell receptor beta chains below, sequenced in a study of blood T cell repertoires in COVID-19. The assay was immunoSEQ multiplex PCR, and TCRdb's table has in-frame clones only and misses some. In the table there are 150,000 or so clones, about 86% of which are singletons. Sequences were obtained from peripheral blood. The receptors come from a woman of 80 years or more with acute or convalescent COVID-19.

The CDR3 nucleotides are TGTGCCAGCAGTCCTTTGGGACAGAAAGAGACCCAGTACTTC. It codes for CASSPLGQKETQYF. This chain joins TRBV25-1 and TRBJ2-5, with TRBD1 matching 7 bases. Looked up from germline, CDR1 is MGHDK and CDR2 is SYGVNS. This CDR3 has 14 residues. Trimming at V came to 5 bases and at J to 3 bases, leaving 6 bases not matched to a gene.

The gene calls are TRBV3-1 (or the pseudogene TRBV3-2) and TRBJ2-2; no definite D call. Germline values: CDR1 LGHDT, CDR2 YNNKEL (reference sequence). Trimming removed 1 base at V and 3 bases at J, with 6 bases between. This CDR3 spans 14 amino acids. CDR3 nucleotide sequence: TGTGCCAGCAGCCAAGGCCGCGACACCGGGGAGCTGTTTTTT. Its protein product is CASSQGRDTGELFF.

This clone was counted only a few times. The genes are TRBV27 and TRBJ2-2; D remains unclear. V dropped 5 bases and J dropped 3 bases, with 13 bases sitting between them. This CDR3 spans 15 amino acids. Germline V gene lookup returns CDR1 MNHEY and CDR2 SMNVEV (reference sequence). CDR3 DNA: TGTGCCAGCAGTGCCGGAGATAGGTACACCGGGGAGCTGTTTTTT. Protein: CASSAGDRYTGELFF.

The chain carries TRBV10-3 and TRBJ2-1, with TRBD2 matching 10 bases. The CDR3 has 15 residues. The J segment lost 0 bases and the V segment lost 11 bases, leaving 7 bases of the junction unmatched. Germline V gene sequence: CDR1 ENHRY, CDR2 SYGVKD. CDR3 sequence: CASRTSGSSYNEQFF. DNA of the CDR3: TGTGCCTCAAGGACTAGCGGAAGCTCCTACAATGAGCAGTTCTTC.

The CDR3: CASSQGALSYEQYF. For the CDR3, the DNA is TGTGCCAGCAGTCAGGGGGCCCTCTCCTACGAGCAGTACTTC. The rearrangement joins TRBV7-9 to TRBJ2-7; 8 bases are a match to TRBD1. CDR3 size: 14 residues. Trimming at V came to 6 bases and at J to 0 bases, leaving 4 bases not matched to a gene. Germline V gene sequence: CDR1 SEHNR, CDR2 FQNEAQ (reference sequence).

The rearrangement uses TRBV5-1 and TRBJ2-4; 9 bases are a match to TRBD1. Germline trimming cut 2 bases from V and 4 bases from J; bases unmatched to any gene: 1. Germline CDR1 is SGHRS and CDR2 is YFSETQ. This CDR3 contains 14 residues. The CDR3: CASSLGTGKNIQYF. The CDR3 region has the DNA TGCGCCAGCAGCTTAGGGACAGGGAAAAACATTCAGTACTTC.

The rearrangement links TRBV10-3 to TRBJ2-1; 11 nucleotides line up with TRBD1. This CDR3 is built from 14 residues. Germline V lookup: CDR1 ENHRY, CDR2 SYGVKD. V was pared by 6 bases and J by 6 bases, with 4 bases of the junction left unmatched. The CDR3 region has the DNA TGTGCCATCAGACCGGGACAGGGGGGCAATGAGCAGTTCTTC. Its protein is CAIRPGQGGNEQFF.

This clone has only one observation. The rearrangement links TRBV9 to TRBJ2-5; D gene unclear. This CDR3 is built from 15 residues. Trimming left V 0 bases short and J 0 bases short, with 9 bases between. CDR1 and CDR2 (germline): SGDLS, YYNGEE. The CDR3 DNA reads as TGTGCCAGCAGCGTAGGGGCCTCGTACCAAGAGACCCAGTACTTC. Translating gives CASSVGASYQETQYF.

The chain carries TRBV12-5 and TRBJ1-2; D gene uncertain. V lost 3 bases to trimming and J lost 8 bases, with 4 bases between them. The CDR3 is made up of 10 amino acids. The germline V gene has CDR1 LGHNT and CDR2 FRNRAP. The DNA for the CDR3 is TGTGCTAGTGGTTTTGAGGGCTACACCTTC. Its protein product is CASGFEGYTF.

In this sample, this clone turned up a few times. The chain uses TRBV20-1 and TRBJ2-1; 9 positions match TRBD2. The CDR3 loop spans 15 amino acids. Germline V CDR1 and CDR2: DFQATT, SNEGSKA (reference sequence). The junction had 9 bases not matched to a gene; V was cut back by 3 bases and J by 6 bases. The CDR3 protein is CSASLPSGVSNEQFF. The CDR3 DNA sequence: TGCAGTGCTAGTTTACCTAGCGGGGTAAGCAATGAGCAGTTCTTC.

The CDR3 DNA follows: TGTGCCAGTAGTTCCAAGCCTCGGGGGGACTCCTACAATGAGCAGTTCTTC. Its translation is CASSSKPRGDSYNEQFF. The V gene is TRBV19, the J gene TRBJ2-1, with TRBD2 matching over 7 bases. The germline V gene has CDR1 LNHDA and CDR2 SQIVND (reference sequence). Trimming removed 5 bases from V and 0 bases from J; junction bases left unmatched: 10. The CDR3 has 17 residues.

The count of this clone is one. The CDR3 DNA reads TGTGCCAGCAGCCCGGGGAGCACAGATACGCAGTATTTT. It is translated as CASSPGSTDTQYF. The chain links TRBV5-6 to TRBJ2-3; D possibly corresponds to TRBD2 (5 bases). The CDR3 runs 13 residues. With 4 bases removed from V and 0 bases from J, the gap between germline ends came to 6 bases. The germline V gene encodes CDR1 SGHDT and CDR2 YYEEEE.

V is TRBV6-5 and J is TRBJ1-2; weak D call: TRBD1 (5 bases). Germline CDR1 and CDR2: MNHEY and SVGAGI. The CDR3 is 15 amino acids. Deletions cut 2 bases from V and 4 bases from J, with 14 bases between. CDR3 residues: CASSYMGGVSYGYTF. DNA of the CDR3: TGTGCCAGCAGTTACATGGGGGGGGTCAGCTATGGCTACACCTTC.

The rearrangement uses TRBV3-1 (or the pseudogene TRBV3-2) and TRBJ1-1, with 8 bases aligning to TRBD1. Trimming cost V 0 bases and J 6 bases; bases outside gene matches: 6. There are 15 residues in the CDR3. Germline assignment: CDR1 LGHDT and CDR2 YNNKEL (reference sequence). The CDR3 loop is CASSQEVIQGAEAFF. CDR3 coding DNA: TGTGCCAGCAGCCAAGAGGTTATACAGGGGGCTGAAGCTTTCTTT.

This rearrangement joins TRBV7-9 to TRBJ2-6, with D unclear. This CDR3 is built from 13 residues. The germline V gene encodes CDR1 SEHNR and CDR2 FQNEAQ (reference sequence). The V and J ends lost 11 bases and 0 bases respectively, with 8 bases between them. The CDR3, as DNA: TGTGCCTCCGGTCCCTCTGGGGCCAACGTCCTGACTTTC. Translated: CASGPSGANVLTF.

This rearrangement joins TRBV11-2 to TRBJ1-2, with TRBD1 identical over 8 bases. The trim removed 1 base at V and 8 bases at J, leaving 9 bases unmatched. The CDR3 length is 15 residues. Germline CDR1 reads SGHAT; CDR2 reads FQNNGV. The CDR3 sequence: CASSLGTGLYSGYTF. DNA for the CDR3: TGTGCCAGCAGCTTAGGGACAGGGCTCTATAGCGGCTACACCTTC.

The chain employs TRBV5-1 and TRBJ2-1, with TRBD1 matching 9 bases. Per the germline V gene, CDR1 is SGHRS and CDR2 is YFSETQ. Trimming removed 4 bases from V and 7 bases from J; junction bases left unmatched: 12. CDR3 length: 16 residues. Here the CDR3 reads CASSLTDRGGGNEQFF. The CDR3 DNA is TGCGCCAGCAGCCTCACGGACAGGGGAGGTGGGAATGAGCAGTTCTTC. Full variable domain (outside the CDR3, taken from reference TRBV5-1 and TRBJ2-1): KAGVTQTPRYLIKTRGQQVTLSCSPISGHRSVSWYQQTPGQGLQFLFEYFSETQRNKGNFPGRFSGRQFSNSRSEMNVSTLELGDSALYLCASSLTDRGGGNEQFFGPGTRLTVL.

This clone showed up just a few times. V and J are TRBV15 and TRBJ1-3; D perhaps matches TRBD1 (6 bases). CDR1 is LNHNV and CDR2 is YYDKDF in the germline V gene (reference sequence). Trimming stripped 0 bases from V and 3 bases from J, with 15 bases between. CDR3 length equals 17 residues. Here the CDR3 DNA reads TGTGCCACCAGCAGAGATCGGGGGGGCATGGGTGGAAACACCATATATTTT. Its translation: CATSRDRGGMGGNTIYF.

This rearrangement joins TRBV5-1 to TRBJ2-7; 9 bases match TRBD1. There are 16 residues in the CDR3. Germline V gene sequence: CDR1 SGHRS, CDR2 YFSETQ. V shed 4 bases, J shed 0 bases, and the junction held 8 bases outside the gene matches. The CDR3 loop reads CASSRRGTGSSYEQYF. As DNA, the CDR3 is TGCGCCAGCAGCCGGCGCGGGACAGGGAGCTCCTACGAGCAGTACTTC.

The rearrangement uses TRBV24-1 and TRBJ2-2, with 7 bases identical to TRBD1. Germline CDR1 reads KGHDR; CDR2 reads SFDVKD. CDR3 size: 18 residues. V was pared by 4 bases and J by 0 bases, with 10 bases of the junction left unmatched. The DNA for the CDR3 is TGTGCCACCAGTGAGGCGAAGGGGGCGTCGGCGAACACCGGGGAGCTGTTTTTT. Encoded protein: CATSEAKGASANTGELFF.

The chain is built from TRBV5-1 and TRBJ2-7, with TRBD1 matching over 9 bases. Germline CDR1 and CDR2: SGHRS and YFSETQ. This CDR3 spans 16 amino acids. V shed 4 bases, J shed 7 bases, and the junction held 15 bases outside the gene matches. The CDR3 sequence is CASSSTTGGMGVEQYF. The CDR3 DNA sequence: TGCGCCAGCAGCAGTACGACAGGGGGGATGGGTGTTGAGCAGTACTTC.

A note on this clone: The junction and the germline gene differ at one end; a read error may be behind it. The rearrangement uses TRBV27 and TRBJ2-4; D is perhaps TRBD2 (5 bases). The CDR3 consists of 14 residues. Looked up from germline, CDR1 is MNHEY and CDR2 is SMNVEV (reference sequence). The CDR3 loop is CASGLRGLKNIQYF. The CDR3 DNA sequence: TGTGCCAGCGGTTTGAGAGGGCTCAAAAACATTCAGTACTTC.

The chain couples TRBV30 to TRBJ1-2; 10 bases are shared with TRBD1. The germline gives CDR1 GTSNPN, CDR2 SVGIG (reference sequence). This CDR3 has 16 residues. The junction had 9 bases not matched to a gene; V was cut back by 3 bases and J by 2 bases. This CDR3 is CAWRQLPGQGNYGYTF. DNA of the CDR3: TGTGCCTGGAGACAACTACCGGGACAGGGGAACTATGGCTACACCTTC.

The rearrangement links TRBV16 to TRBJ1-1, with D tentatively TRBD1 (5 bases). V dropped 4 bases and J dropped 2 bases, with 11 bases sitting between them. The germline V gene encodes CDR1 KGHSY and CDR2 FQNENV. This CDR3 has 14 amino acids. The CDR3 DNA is TGTGCCAGCAGCCCCCCCGACAGCAACACTGAAGCTTTCTTT. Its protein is CASSPPDSNTEAFF. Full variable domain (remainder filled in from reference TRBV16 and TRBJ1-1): GEEVAQTPKHLVRGEGQKAKLYCAPIKGHSYVFWYQQVLKNEFKFLISFQNENVFDETGMPKERFSAKCLPNSPCSLEIQATKLEDSAVYFCASSPPDSNTEAFFGQGTRLTVV.

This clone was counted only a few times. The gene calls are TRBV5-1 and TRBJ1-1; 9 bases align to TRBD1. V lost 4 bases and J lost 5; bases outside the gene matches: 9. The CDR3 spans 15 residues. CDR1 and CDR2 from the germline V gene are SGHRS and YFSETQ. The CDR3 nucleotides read TGCGCCAGCAGCGCTACACGAGACAGGGGGACTGAAGCTTTCTTT. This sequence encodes CASSATRDRGTEAFF.

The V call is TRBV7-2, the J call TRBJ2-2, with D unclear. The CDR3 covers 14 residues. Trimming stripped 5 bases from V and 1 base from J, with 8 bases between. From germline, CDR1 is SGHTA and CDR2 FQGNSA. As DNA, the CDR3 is TGTGCCAGCAGCGCGAGACTGAACACCGGGGAGCTGTTTTTT. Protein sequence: CASSARLNTGELFF.

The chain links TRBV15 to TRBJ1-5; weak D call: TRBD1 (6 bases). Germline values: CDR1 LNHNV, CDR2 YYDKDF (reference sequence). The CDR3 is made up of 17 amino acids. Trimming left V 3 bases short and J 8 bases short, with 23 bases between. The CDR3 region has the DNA TGTGCCACCAGCAGGGGGAGGGACACCGCGGTGGTGAAGCCCCAGCATTTT. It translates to CATSRGRDTAVVKPQHF.